Below, one TCR beta chain is given with its context. The record originates from a study of blood T cell repertoires in COVID-19. Libraries were prepared by immunoSEQ multiplex PCR; TCRdb keeps only in-frame clonotypes and omits some of them. The sample gives 50,000 to 60,000 clones, over 75% of which show up once; 26% is in the top ten. V was shortened by 5 bases and J by 9 bases, with 17 bases between the two germline ends. The CDR3 spans 14 residues. Germline CDR1 is MDHEN and CDR2 is SYDVKM. The chain carries TRBV28 and TRBJ1-5, with a tentative D call TRBD1 (5 bases). The TCR comes from a woman older than 75 with COVID-19, enrolled during active disease. Sequencing was done on a sample of peripheral blood. The CDR3 sequence: CASSKPWGVRPQHF. For the CDR3, the DNA is TGTGCCAGCAGTAAGCCTTGGGGGGTTAGGCCCCAGCATTTT.